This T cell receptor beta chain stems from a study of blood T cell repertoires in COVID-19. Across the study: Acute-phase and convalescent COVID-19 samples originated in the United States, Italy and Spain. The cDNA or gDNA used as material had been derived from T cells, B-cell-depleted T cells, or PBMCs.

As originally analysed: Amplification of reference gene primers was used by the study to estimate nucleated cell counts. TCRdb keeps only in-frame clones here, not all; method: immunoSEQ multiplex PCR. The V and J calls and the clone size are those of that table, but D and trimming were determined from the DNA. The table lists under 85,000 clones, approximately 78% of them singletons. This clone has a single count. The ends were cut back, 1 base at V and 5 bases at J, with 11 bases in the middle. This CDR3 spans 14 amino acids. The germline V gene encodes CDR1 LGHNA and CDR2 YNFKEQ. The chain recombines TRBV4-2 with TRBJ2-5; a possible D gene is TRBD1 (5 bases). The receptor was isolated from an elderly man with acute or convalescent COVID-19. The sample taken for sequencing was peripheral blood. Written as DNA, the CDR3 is TGTGCCAGCAGCCAAGTAGTCCAGGGCGAGACCCAGTACTTC. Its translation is CASSQVVQGETQYF.